The 18 T cell receptor beta chains given below trace back to one sample, sequenced in a study of blood T cell repertoires in COVID-19. Clones were sequenced by immunoSEQ multiplex PCR, and TCRdb holds only the in-frame ones, with some missing. This table holds about 380,000 clones, 88% found once. The sample comprised PBMCs or T cells enriched from blood (not recorded which). The receptors here all came from a woman between 18 and 29 years old who had recovered from COVID-19.

The rearrangement uses TRBV19 and TRBJ1-5; 8 nucleotides align to TRBD1. Trimming cost V 9 bases and J 4 bases; bases outside gene matches: 8. Germline V lookup: CDR1 LNHDA, CDR2 SQIVND (reference sequence). This CDR3 contains 14 residues. This chain's CDR3 is CASETGELNQPQHF. The CDR3 nucleotides read TGTGCCAGCGAGACAGGGGAACTGAATCAGCCCCAGCATTTT.

The CDR3, as DNA: TGTGCCAGCAGTGAGACAGGGTACGAGCAGTACTTC. It specifies CASSETGYEQYF. The J gene is TRBJ2-7, the V gene TRBV6-1; 7 positions agree with TRBD1. CDR1 and CDR2 from the germline V gene are MNHNS and SASEGT. The CDR3 is 12 residues long. The junction had 0 bases not matched to a gene; V was cut back by 3 bases and J by 4 bases.

The genes are TRBV4-2 and TRBJ1-5, with a possible D match to TRBD1 (5 bases). CDR1 is LGHNA and CDR2 is YNFKEQ in the germline V gene. V lost 0 bases, J lost 7 bases, and 13 bases lay in between. The CDR3 extends over 15 amino acids. The DNA of the CDR3 is TGTGCCAGCAGCCAAGAGGCAGGGTCAGGGCAGCCCCAGCATTTT. Encoded protein: CASSQEAGSGQPQHF.

For the CDR3, the DNA is TGTGCGTCCCGCTCAGGGGGAAACACCATATATTTT. Translating gives CASRSGGNTIYF. This chain joins TRBV3-1 (or the pseudogene TRBV3-2) and TRBJ1-3, with a possible D match to TRBD1 (5 bases). Germline V gene sequence: CDR1 LGHDT, CDR2 YNNKEL (reference sequence). The CDR3 has 12 amino acids.

V is TRBV3-1 (or the pseudogene TRBV3-2) and J is TRBJ1-6; D uncertain. V lost 4 bases, J lost 9 bases, and 13 bases lay in between. This CDR3 has 14 amino acids. Per the germline V gene, CDR1 is LGHDT and CDR2 is YNNKEL (reference sequence). In DNA form, the CDR3 reads TGTGCCAGCAGCCCAGTTTCGGGAGGTTCACCCCTCCACTTT. Its translation is CASSPVSGGSPLHF.

The chain couples TRBV10-3 to TRBJ1-1; D is possibly TRBD1 (6 bases). The CDR3 runs 13 residues. The germline V gene has CDR1 ENHRY and CDR2 SYGVKD. Trimming left V 7 bases short and J 2 bases short, with 11 bases between. Here the CDR3 DNA reads TGTGCCATCAAAGGGACACCAAACACTGAAGCTTTCTTT. This sequence encodes CAIKGTPNTEAFF.

This clone was seen a few times. This chain connects TRBV15 to TRBJ2-7, with D possibly being TRBD2 (5 bases). This CDR3 has 16 residues. The V gene lost 6 bases and the J gene lost 1 base, with 19 bases spanning the gap. Per germline, CDR1 LNHNV and CDR2 YYDKDF (reference sequence). The chain's CDR3 is CATRREVSGQSYEQYF. DNA for the CDR3: TGTGCCACCAGGAGGGAAGTCAGCGGCCAATCCTACGAGCAGTACTTC.

This chain joins TRBV7-2 and TRBJ2-5; the D gene is possibly TRBD2 (5 bases). CDR3 size: 13 residues. Trimming took off 5 bases at V and 1 base at J, with 8 bases between the two ends. Germline lookup yields CDR1 SGHTA and CDR2 FQGNSA. The DNA of the CDR3 is TGTGCCAGCAGCCCAGCGGTCCAAGAGACCCAGTACTTC. It is translated as CASSPAVQETQYF.

The genes are TRBV2 and TRBJ2-7; TRBD2 matches at 13 bases. V was pared by 6 bases and J by 1 base, with 12 bases of the junction left unmatched. CDR1 is SNHLY, CDR2 FYNNEI, per germline. The length of the CDR3 is 18 residues. CDR3 sequence: CASSTTSGGARSSYEQYF. DNA for the CDR3: TGTGCCAGCAGCACTACTAGCGGGGGGGCCAGGAGTTCCTACGAGCAGTACTTC.

The rearrangement links TRBV30 to TRBJ2-2, with 9 bases lining up with TRBD1. The CDR3 loop spans 15 amino acids. Germline loops: CDR1 GTSNPN, CDR2 SVGIG (reference sequence). Trimming took 3 bases from V and 3 from J; bases not matched to a gene: 5. The chain's CDR3 is CAWSPGDRDTGELFF. The CDR3 nucleotides are TGTGCCTGGAGCCCCGGGGACAGGGACACCGGGGAGCTGTTTTTT.

The chain has TRBV28 and TRBJ2-1, with 9 bases identical to TRBD1. Germline CDR1 MDHEN, CDR2 SYDVKM. The CDR3 length is 16 residues. Trimming cost V 4 bases and J 4 bases; bases outside gene matches: 8. The CDR3 sequence is CASSSWDRVKYNEQFF. The CDR3 DNA reads as TGTGCCAGCAGTTCCTGGGACAGGGTGAAATACAATGAGCAGTTCTTC.

The chain has TRBV13 and TRBJ2-5; no reliable D call. The CDR3 contains 16 residues. CDR1 and CDR2 (germline): PRHDT, FYEKMQ (reference sequence). Deletions cut 1 base from V and 1 base from J, with 13 bases between. CDR3 coding DNA: TGTGCCAGCAGCTTAGTTTCCCACAGCCCCCAAGAGACCCAGTACTTC. It translates to CASSLVSHSPQETQYF.

V gene TRBV28 combines with J gene TRBJ1-4, with TRBD1 identical over 12 bases. The CDR3 spans 18 residues. J gave up 8 bases and V 8 bases, and 18 bases lay outside the gene matches. Germline CDR1 is MDHEN and CDR2 is SYDVKM. CDR3 in DNA: TGTGCCAGCCATTCCACCGGGACAGGGGGCTTAGTGGGGGAAAAACTGTTTTTT. Translation gives CASHSTGTGGLVGEKLFF.

J is TRBJ2-1 and V is TRBV5-1; 9 bases agree with TRBD1. The ends lost 3 bases at V and 9 bases at J; junction bases unmatched: 13. This CDR3 is 16 amino acids long. Germline V lookup: CDR1 SGHRS, CDR2 YFSETQ. CDR3 loop: CASSYPRDRVSSEQFF. CDR3 coding DNA: TGCGCCAGCAGCTACCCTCGGGACAGGGTATCAAGTGAGCAGTTCTTC.

This clone occurred a few times. J is TRBJ1-2 and V is TRBV30; a possible D gene is TRBD1 (6 bases). The germline V and J ends were trimmed by 4 bases and 4 bases, with 13 bases remaining between them. This CDR3 contains 13 residues. Germline CDR1 and CDR2: GTSNPN and SVGIG (reference sequence). The CDR3 coding sequence is TGTGCCTGGAACCTTGACAGGCCCTATGGCTACACCTTC. Encoded protein: CAWNLDRPYGYTF.

The chain uses TRBV10-3 and TRBJ1-1, with unresolved D. Germline assignment: CDR1 ENHRY and CDR2 SYGVKD. V lost 11 bases and J 1 base, leaving 17 bases between the germline ends. CDR3 length: 14 residues. The CDR3 nucleotides read TGTGCCTCGAGTTACGGTCAGGCGAACACTGAAGCTTTCTTT. Its translation: CASSYGQANTEAFF.

This sequence joins TRBV6-2 or TRBV6-3 and TRBJ1-2, with TRBD1 matching 8 bases. V trimming: 5 bases; J trimming: 6 bases; junction bases outside the gene matches: 8. The germline V gene has CDR1 MNHEY and CDR2 SVGEGT. This CDR3 region has 14 residues. The CDR3 DNA is TGTGCCAGCAGTGCCACCCGGACAGGGAATGGCTACACCTTC. Translation: CASSATRTGNGYTF.

CDR3 amino acids: CASSRDRLSVLHF. In DNA form, the CDR3 reads TGTGCCAGCAGCCGGGACAGGCTAAGCGTCCTCCACTTT. The chain is built from TRBV6-2 or TRBV6-3 and TRBJ1-6; TRBD1 aligns across 8 bases. The V and J ends lost 6 bases and 15 bases, in that order; junction bases with no gene match: 10. The CDR3 spans 13 residues. Germline CDR1 MNHEY, CDR2 SVGEGT.